This T cell receptor (beta chain) was identified in a study of identical twins. With respect to this clonotype: Its antigen is currently unknown.

From the 5' RACE reads, TCRdb called clonotypes with MiXCR, one entry per CDR3 protein. The sample consists of about 390,000 distinct CDR3 sequences, 7% to 9.5% of them appearing once. The study, taken as a whole, reports: Cross-sectional statistics, not tracking of the same donors, supported the conclusions. Memory repertoires lacked the insertion deficit that abundant cord blood beta clonotypes showed. For out-of-frame beta sequences, excess twin sharing was weaker.

Trimming pared 2 bases from V and 1 base from J, leaving 12 bases between. Germline V gives CDR1 SQVTM, CDR2 ANQGSEA. The CDR3 has 15 residues. The receptor comes from a woman between 45 and 65 years old in good health. This rearrangement joins TRBV29-1 to TRBJ2-4, with no clear D. The specimen was naive T cells sorted from blood. This CDR3 reads CSVELRAVAKNIQYF. The CDR3 bases are TGCAGCGTTGAACTGAGAGCTGTTGCCAAAAACATTCAGTACTTC.